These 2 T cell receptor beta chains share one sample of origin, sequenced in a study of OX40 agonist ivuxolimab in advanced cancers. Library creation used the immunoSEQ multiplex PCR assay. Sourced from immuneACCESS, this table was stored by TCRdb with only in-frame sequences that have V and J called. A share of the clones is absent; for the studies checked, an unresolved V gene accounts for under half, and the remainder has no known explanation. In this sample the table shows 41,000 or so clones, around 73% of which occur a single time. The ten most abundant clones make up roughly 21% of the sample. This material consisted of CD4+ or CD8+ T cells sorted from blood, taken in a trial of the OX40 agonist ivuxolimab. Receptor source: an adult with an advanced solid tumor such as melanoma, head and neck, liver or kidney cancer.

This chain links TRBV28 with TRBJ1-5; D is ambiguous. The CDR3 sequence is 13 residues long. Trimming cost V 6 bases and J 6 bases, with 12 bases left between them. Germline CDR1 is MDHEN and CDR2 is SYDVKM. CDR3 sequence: CASSPSWSQPQHF. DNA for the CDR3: TGTGCCAGCAGCCCCAGTTGGAGTCAGCCCCAGCATTTT.

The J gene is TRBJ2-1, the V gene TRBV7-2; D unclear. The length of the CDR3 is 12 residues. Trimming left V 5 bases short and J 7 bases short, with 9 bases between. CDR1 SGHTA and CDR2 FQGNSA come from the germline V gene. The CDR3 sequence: CASSVSRNEQFF. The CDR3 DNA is TGTGCCAGCAGCGTCTCCAGGAATGAGCAGTTCTTC.